A single sample is the source of the 27 T cell receptor beta chains below, sequenced in a study of identical twins. TCRdb used MiXCR to reprocess the 5' RACE reads, holding one entry per CDR3 protein. The data show about 460,000 distinct CDR3 sequences, with 14% seen just once and about 0.54% held by the top ten. The sample was also reused in another study, on yellow fever vaccine responses in identical twins.

Sequencing was performed on CD4+ T cells sorted from blood. The receptors shown here come from a woman aged 18-30 years in good health.

This clonotype was observed a handful of times. The gene calls are TRBV3-1 and TRBJ2-5; 8 bases fit TRBD2. J was trimmed by 5 bases and V by 1 base; bases with no gene match: 3. This CDR3 has 14 residues. Germline V gene sequence: CDR1 LGHDT, CDR2 YNNKEL (reference sequence). The CDR3 DNA reads TGTGCCAGCAGCCAAGCGGGGGGGCGGGAGACCCAGTACTTC. Its protein is CASSQAGGRETQYF.

In its sample, this clonotype was seen a few times. The chain employs TRBV20-1 and TRBJ2-3, with TRBD1 matching 8 bases. This CDR3 comprises 15 residues. Trimming cost V 8 bases and J 1 base; bases outside gene matches: 11. Germline V gives CDR1 DFQATT, CDR2 SNEGSKA (reference sequence). CDR3 bases: TGCAGTTCGAGACCAGGGGGCGCGGGCACAGATACGCAGTATTTT. The encoded protein is CSSRPGGAGTDTQYF.

This clonotype was detected a few times. The chain uses TRBV12-3 or TRBV12-4 and TRBJ1-4; 8 bases line up with TRBD1. The CDR3 extends over 14 amino acids. The trim removed 4 bases at V and 4 bases at J, leaving 2 bases unmatched. The CDR3 region has the DNA TGTGCCAGCAGTTGGGACAGGAGTAATGAAAAACTGTTTTTT. Its translation: CASSWDRSNEKLFF.

V is TRBV6-2 or TRBV6-3 and J is TRBJ2-7; TRBD2 matches 8 bases. The CDR3 runs 14 residues. The ends lost 8 bases at V and 0 bases at J; junction bases unmatched: 6. Germline V gene sequence: CDR1 MNHEY, CDR2 SVGEGT. The CDR3 spells CASSRLASSYEQYF. CDR3 sequence (DNA): TGTGCCAGCTCCAGACTAGCGAGCTCCTACGAGCAGTACTTC.

The rearrangement uses TRBV7-9 and TRBJ2-7; D is unresolved. The CDR3 has 12 residues. Trimming removed 4 bases from V and 8 bases from J, with 12 bases in between. Germline CDR1 and CDR2: SEHNR and FQNEAQ (reference sequence). CDR3 sequence: CASSSDLGQQYF. In DNA, the CDR3 is TGTGCCAGCAGCTCTGATCTGGGCCAGCAGTACTTC.

Many counts were recorded for this clonotype. The V gene is TRBV5-6, the J gene TRBJ2-4; D gene ambiguous. Germline CDR1 and CDR2: SGHDT and YYEEEE. The CDR3 is 14 residues long. Trimming took 5 bases from V and 9 from J, leaving 18 bases between them. In DNA, the CDR3 is TGTGCCAGCAGACCTAGGACGGAGTCCACCATTCAGTACTTC. Encoded protein: CASRPRTESTIQYF. Full variable domain (outside the CDR3, taken from reference TRBV5-6 and TRBJ2-4): DAGVTQSPTHLIKTRGQQVTLRCSPKSGHDTVSWYQQALGQGPQFIFQYYEEEERQRGNFPDRFSGHQFPNYSSELNVNALLLGDSALYLCASRPRTESTIQYFGAGTRLSVL.

This clonotype occurred many times. The chain recombines TRBV12-3 or TRBV12-4 with TRBJ2-7; D perhaps matches TRBD2 (6 bases). Trimming stripped 7 bases from V and 9 bases from J, with 16 bases between. This CDR3 is built from 12 residues. The CDR3 sequence: CASTPRTGVQYF. As DNA, the CDR3 is TGTGCCAGCACCCCACGAACGGGGGTGCAGTACTTC.

This chain uses TRBV9 with TRBJ2-1; 8 nucleotides align to TRBD1. Germline V lookup: CDR1 SGDLS, CDR2 YYNGEE. The CDR3 sequence is 17 residues long. The ends lost 4 bases at V and 4 bases at J; junction bases unmatched: 13. The CDR3 nucleotides read TGTGCCAGCAGCTCCCGGACAGGGACCCCCTTATACAATGAGCAGTTCTTC. Its translation: CASSSRTGTPLYNEQFF.

V usage is TRBV24-1 and J usage is TRBJ2-3; D may match TRBD1 or TRBD2 (5 bases each). Trimming left V 1 base short and J 6 bases short, with 13 bases between. The length of the CDR3 is 15 residues. Germline V gene sequence: CDR1 KGHDR, CDR2 SFDVKD. The CDR3 DNA reads TGTGCCACCAGTGATTTCGGGGACCCAACGGATACGCAGTATTTT. This sequence encodes CATSDFGDPTDTQYF.

The table lists this clonotype with a few counts. J is TRBJ1-2 and V is TRBV7-8; no firm D call. Germline loops: CDR1 SGHVS, CDR2 FQNEAQ. The CDR3 length is 14 residues. Trimming removed 4 bases from V and 3 bases from J, with 12 bases in between. Here the CDR3 DNA reads TGTGCCAGCAGCTCAAGGGTCCTGGACTATGGCTACACCTTC. This gives the protein CASSSRVLDYGYTF.

This rearrangement joins TRBV28 to TRBJ2-2; TRBD1 aligns across 7 bases. The CDR3 runs 15 residues. The V segment lost 11 bases and the J segment 1 base; nucleotides outside the gene matches: 10. CDR1 and CDR2 (germline): MDHEN, SYDVKM. The CDR3 DNA reads as TGTGCCGCAATGGGACAGACAAAGAACACCGGGGAGCTGTTTTTT. Its protein is CAAMGQTKNTGELFF.

This clonotype was recorded a few times. V is TRBV3-1 and J is TRBJ2-2; 7 bases fit TRBD2. CDR1 and CDR2 (germline): LGHDT, YNNKEL (reference sequence). The length of the CDR3 is 14 residues. V lost 1 base, J lost 6 bases, and 2 bases stayed unmatched. The CDR3 loop is CASSQGTSAGELFF. The CDR3, as DNA: TGTGCCAGCAGCCAAGGTACTAGCGCCGGGGAGCTGTTTTTT.

The chain uses TRBV24-1 and TRBJ2-7; 7 nucleotides align to TRBD1. The trim removed 5 bases at V and 0 bases at J, leaving 12 bases unmatched. Germline CDR1 and CDR2: KGHDR and SFDVKD. The CDR3 totals 17 residues. CDR3 amino acids: CATSATPGQTSSYEQYF. In DNA form, the CDR3 reads TGTGCCACCAGTGCAACCCCGGGACAGACAAGCTCCTACGAGCAGTACTTC.

This clonotype was seen a handful of times. The chain has TRBV5-6 and TRBJ2-5; 8 positions agree with TRBD1. Germline CDR1 reads SGHDT; CDR2 reads YYEEEE. J was trimmed by 9 bases and V by 2 bases; bases with no gene match: 12. The CDR3 loop spans 15 amino acids. CDR3 sequence reads: CASSLLDRVQAAQYF. CDR3 DNA sequence: TGTGCCAGCAGCTTACTGGACAGGGTACAAGCGGCCCAGTACTTC.

This clonotype was observed a few times. The gene calls are TRBV20-1 and TRBJ1-5; the match to TRBD1 covers 10 bases. Germline V gene data show CDR1 as DFQATT and CDR2 as SNEGSKA (reference sequence). V lost 3 bases and J lost 6; bases outside the gene matches: 2. This CDR3 contains 13 residues. The CDR3 DNA reads as TGCAGTGCTAGGACAGGGGGCCCTCAGCCCCAGCATTTT. Its translation is CSARTGGPQPQHF.

The chain carries TRBV5-5 and TRBJ2-1; D might be TRBD2 (6 bases). V was clipped by 4 bases and J by 2 bases, with 19 bases between them. The CDR3 consists of 17 residues. Germline-derived CDR1 and CDR2 are SGHKS and YYEKEE (reference sequence). CDR3 amino acids: CASSRVAVVGTYNEQFF. The CDR3 nucleotides are TGTGCCAGCAGCCGGGTAGCGGTGGTAGGAACCTACAATGAGCAGTTCTTC.

The gene calls are TRBV9 and TRBJ2-1, with 13 bases identical to TRBD2. Germline CDR1 SGDLS, CDR2 YYNGEE. After removal of 3 bases from V and 7 bases from J, the junction contained 7 bases not matched to a gene. This CDR3 region has 16 residues. This chain's CDR3 is CASSDPLAGGLNEQFF. CDR3 coding DNA: TGTGCCAGCAGCGACCCACTAGCGGGAGGGCTAAATGAGCAGTTCTTC.

This chain connects TRBV28 to TRBJ2-5; D is unresolved. From germline, CDR1 is MDHEN and CDR2 SYDVKM. The CDR3 extends over 12 amino acids. V lost 8 bases, J lost 1 base, and 8 bases lay in between. In DNA, the CDR3 is TGTGCCAGCCAGACCGGCCAAGAGACCCAGTACTTC. Residues: CASQTGQETQYF.

The V call is TRBV5-5, the J call TRBJ2-2, with D hard to call. V shed 4 bases and J shed 5 bases, with 9 bases lying between them. Germline V gene lookup returns CDR1 SGHKS and CDR2 YYEKEE (reference sequence). This CDR3 has 13 residues. The CDR3 nucleotides are TGTGCCAGCAGCATGAGTCCTACCGGGGAGCTGTTTTTT. Amino acids: CASSMSPTGELFF.

This chain links TRBV5-5 with TRBJ2-5; TRBD2 is a possible D gene (6 bases). V dropped 0 bases and J dropped 4 bases, with 19 bases sitting between them. The CDR3 is 17 residues long. Per germline, CDR1 SGHKS and CDR2 YYEKEE (reference sequence). CDR3 residues: CASSLAPAGRGRETQYF. The CDR3 region has the DNA TGTGCCAGCAGCTTGGCCCCGGCGGGGAGAGGTCGAGAGACCCAGTACTTC.

This clonotype occurred a few times. This chain uses TRBV7-9 with TRBJ2-7, with 8 bases that match TRBD1. The germline gives CDR1 SEHNR, CDR2 FQNEAQ (reference sequence). CDR3 length equals 14 residues. The junction had 6 bases not matched to a gene; V was cut back by 5 bases and J by 3 bases. The CDR3 sequence is CASSPGQGNYEQYF. CDR3 coding DNA: TGTGCCAGCAGCCCTGGACAGGGAAACTACGAGCAGTACTTC.

This clonotype was observed a few times. This chain connects TRBV11-2 to TRBJ2-5; D is perhaps TRBD1 (6 bases). V lost 5 bases and J lost 3, with 13 bases in between. The germline V gene encodes CDR1 SGHAT and CDR2 FQNNGV. The CDR3 is 14 amino acids. The CDR3 reads CASSRGDKEETQYF. CDR3 in DNA: TGTGCCAGCAGCCGAGGGGACAAAGAAGAGACCCAGTACTTC. The full variable domain, rest sourced from reference TRBV11-2 and TRBJ2-5, is EAGVAQSPRYKIIEKRQSVAFWCNPISGHATLYWYQQILGQGPKLLIQFQNNGVVDDSQLPKDRFSAERLKGVDSTLKIQPAKLEDSAVYLCASSRGDKEETQYFGPGTRLLVL.

Only a few counts were recorded for this clonotype. The V and J genes are TRBV19 and TRBJ2-5; TRBD2 aligns across 12 bases. Germline lookup yields CDR1 LNHDA and CDR2 SQIVND (reference sequence). The CDR3 totals 17 residues. Trimming took 5 bases from V and 0 from J; bases not matched to a gene: 7. CDR3 protein: CASSSGTSGLYQETQYF. Here the CDR3 DNA reads TGTGCCAGTAGTTCCGGGACTAGCGGGTTGTACCAAGAGACCCAGTACTTC. The full variable domain, with the rest looked up from reference TRBV19 and TRBJ2-5, is DGGITQSPKYLFRKEGQNVTLSCEQNLNHDAMYWYRQDPGQGLRLIYYSQIVNDFQKGDIAEGYSVSREKKESFPLTVTSAQKNPTAFYLCASSSGTSGLYQETQYFGPGTRLLVL.

This clonotype was detected many times. The V gene is TRBV20-1, the J gene TRBJ1-1; no firm D call. There are 14 residues in the CDR3. Germline CDR1 and CDR2: DFQATT and SNEGSKA (reference sequence). Trimming left V 5 bases short and J 3 bases short, with 16 bases between. The CDR3 bases are TGCAGTGCTCCCCAGCACGGGGAGGACACTGAAGCTTTCTTT. This codes for CSAPQHGEDTEAFF.

The genes are TRBV20-1 and TRBJ1-6, with D hard to call. The V gene's germline CDR1 is DFQATT and CDR2 SNEGSKA (reference sequence). The CDR3 has 12 amino acids. V lost 3 bases and J lost 6, with 6 bases in between. As DNA, the CDR3 is TGCAGTGCTAGCCAACCTAATTCACCCCTCCACTTT. Amino acids: CSASQPNSPLHF.

The chain combines TRBV4-2 with TRBJ2-2; 9 bases align to TRBD2. Germline lookup yields CDR1 LGHNA and CDR2 YNFKEQ. The CDR3 runs to 18 residues. V was pared by 4 bases and J by 4 bases, with 13 bases of the junction left unmatched. CDR3 sequence (DNA): TGTGCCAGCAGCCGCCAACTCCCTGGGACTAGCCCCACCGGGGAGCTGTTTTTT. Protein product: CASSRQLPGTSPTGELFF.

The sample holds a few counts of this clonotype. The chain links TRBV12-3 or TRBV12-4 to TRBJ2-5; maybe TRBD1 (6 bases). This CDR3 is 14 amino acids long. V was cut by 2 bases and J by 7 bases, with 14 bases left in between. DNA of the CDR3: TGTGCCAGCAGTTTATCTGGGGACATGGGGACCCAGTACTTC. Protein sequence: CASSLSGDMGTQYF.